This T cell receptor beta chain stems from a study of blood T cell repertoires in COVID-19. Overall study: Specimens from acute and convalescent COVID-19 originated in the United States, Italy and Spain. PBMCs, B-cell-depleted T cells, or T cells provided the cDNA or gDNA that made up the material.

Per the original data handling: Reference gene primer amplification gave estimated nucleated cell counts. Data came from immunoSEQ multiplex PCR; TCRdb stores just in-frame clones and leaves some out. V and J calls and clone size are given by that table; D and trimming were obtained from the DNA. The sample contains roughly 120,000 clones, 80% of which appear only once. The CDR3 totals 12 residues. CDR1 is SGHRS, CDR2 YFSETQ, per germline. The V and J ends lost 3 bases and 4 bases respectively, with 8 bases between them. This clonotype originated in a man aged 65 to 85 with acute or convalescent COVID-19. The chain joins TRBV5-1 to TRBJ2-7; perhaps TRBD2 as D (5 bases). The sequenced sample consisted of peripheral blood. The CDR3 coding sequence is TGCGCCAGCAGCTACCGGGGTTACGAGCAGTACTTC. This translates into CASSYRGYEQYF. Full variable domain (outside the CDR3, taken from reference TRBV5-1 and TRBJ2-7): KAGVTQTPRYLIKTRGQQVTLSCSPISGHRSVSWYQQTPGQGLQFLFEYFSETQRNKGNFPGRFSGRQFSNSRSEMNVSTLELGDSALYLCASSYRGYEQYFGPGTRLTVT.